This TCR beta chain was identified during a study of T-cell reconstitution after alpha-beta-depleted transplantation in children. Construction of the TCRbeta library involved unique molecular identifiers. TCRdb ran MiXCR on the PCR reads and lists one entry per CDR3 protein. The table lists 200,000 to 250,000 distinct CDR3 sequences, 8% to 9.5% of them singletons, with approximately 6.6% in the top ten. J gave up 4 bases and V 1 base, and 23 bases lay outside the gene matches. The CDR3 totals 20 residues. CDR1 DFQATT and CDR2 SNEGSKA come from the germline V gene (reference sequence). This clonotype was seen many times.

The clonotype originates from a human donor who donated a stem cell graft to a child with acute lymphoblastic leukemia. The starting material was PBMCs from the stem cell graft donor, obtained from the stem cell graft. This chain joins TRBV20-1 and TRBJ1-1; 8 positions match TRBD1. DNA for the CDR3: TGCAGTGCTAGAGTGCCACTTACGGACAGGGAGGATGGGAGGGTCACTGAAGCTTTCTTT. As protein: CSARVPLTDREDGRVTEAFF.